This T cell receptor (beta chain) was identified during a study of T cells in Graves' hyperthyroidism and ophthalmopathy. Overall study: It was at initial diagnosis, before any treatment, that peripheral blood was collected.

Only a few counts were recorded for this clonotype. Its antigen remains unidentified. From RNA transcripts, TCR beta CDR3 regions were amplified. When the TCR CDR3 underwent first-round RT-PCR, the HTBI primer set was used. In TCRdb, the multiplex PCR reads were re-called with MiXCR into one record per CDR3 protein. The sample contains 75,000 to 100,000 distinct CDR3 sequences, just over 50% of which appear only once. Overall study findings and caveats: Appearing also in blood were most of the thyroid clonotypes expanded above 0.001.

Germline CDR1 SNHLY, CDR2 FYNNEI. V shed 5 bases, J shed 6 bases, and the junction held 3 bases outside the gene matches. CDR3 length: 13 residues. Sequencing was performed on blood. This TCR came from a woman between 40 and 50 years old with Graves' hyperthyroidism. The J gene is TRBJ1-4, the V gene TRBV2; TRBD1 agrees at 7 bases. CDR3 in amino acids: CASSCQGDEKLFF. In DNA, the CDR3 is TGTGCCAGCAGTTGTCAGGGGGATGAAAAACTGTTTTTT.